Included here is one T cell receptor beta chain sequence, with context. Its matching antigen is unknown. This entry comes from a study of vaccination effects on CD4 cells after COVID-19. The overall study: Researchers obtained post-vaccine samples at a median of 72 days past the second dose.

Trimming took off 1 base at V and 5 bases at J, with 11 bases between the two ends. The germline CDR1 and CDR2 sequences are MGHRA and YSYEKL. The CDR3 is 15 amino acids. Produced via immunoSEQ multiplex PCR; TCRdb's table is partial and in-frame only. The sample yields nearly 45,000 clones, about three quarters seen once. Following an approximately 9-day culture, CD4+ T cells were purified. Either the mRNA-1273 or the BNT162b2 vaccine was given to participants as two doses. A half-volume exchange with IL-2 medium occurred on days 3 and 7. Broader study findings: Marked contraction was observed in infection-induced and vaccine-induced clones late after vaccination. After vaccination of healthy people, only 1 of 255 vaccine-induced clones cross-reacted with common cold coronaviruses.

The TCR originated in a human donor who received a COVID-19 vaccine. This chain connects TRBV4-1 to TRBJ1-4, with a possible D match to TRBD1 (5 bases). Sequences were derived from CD4+ T cells from PBMCs cultured without peptide, sampled after COVID-19 vaccination. The CDR3 DNA sequence: TGCGCCAGCAGCCAAGCCCTGGGACGGAATGAAAAACTGTTTTTT. Its translation is CASSQALGRNEKLFF.